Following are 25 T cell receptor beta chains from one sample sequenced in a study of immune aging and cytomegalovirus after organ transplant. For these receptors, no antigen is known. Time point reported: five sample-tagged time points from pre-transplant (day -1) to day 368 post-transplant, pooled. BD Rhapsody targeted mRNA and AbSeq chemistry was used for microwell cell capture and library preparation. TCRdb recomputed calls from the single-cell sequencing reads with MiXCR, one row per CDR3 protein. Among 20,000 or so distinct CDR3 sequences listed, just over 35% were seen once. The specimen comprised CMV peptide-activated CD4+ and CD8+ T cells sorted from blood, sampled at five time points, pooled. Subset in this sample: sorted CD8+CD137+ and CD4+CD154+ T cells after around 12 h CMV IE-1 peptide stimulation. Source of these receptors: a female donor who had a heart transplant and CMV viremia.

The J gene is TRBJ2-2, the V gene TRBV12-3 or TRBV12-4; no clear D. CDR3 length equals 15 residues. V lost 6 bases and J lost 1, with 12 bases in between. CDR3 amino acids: CASSSPGQNTGELFF. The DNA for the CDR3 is TGTGCCAGCAGCTCCCCCGGGCAGAACACCGGGGAGCTGTTTTTT.

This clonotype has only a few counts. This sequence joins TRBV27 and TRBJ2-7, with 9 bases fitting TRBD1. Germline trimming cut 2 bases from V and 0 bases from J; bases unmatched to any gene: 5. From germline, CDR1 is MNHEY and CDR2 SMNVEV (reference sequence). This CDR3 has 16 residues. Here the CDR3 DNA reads TGTGCCAGCAGTTTAGCTGGGACAGGGTTCTCCTACGAGCAGTACTTC. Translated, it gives CASSLAGTGFSYEQYF.

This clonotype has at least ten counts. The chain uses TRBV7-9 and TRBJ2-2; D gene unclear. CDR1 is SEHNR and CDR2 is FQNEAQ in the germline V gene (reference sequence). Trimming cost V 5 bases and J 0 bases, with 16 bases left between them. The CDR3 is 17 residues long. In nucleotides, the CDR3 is TGTGCCAGCAGCCCCACCCAGACATATTCGAACACCGGGGAGCTGTTTTTT. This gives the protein CASSPTQTYSNTGELFF.

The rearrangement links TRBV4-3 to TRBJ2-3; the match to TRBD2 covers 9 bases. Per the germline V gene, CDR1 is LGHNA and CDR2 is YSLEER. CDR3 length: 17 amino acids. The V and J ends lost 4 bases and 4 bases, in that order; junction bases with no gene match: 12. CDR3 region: CASSPEAGGLFADTQYF. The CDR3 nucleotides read TGCGCCAGCAGCCCTGAGGCGGGGGGGCTCTTCGCAGATACGCAGTATTTT.

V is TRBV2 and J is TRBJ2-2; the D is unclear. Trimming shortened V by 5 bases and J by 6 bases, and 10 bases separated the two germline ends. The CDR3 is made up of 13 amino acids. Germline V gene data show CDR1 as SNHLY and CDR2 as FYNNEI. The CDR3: CASSSARAGELFF. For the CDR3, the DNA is TGTGCCAGCAGTAGTGCCCGGGCCGGGGAGCTGTTTTTT.

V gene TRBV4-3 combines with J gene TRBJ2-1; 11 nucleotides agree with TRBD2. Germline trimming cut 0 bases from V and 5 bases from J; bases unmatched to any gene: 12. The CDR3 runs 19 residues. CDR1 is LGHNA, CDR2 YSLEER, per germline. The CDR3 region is CASSQDVRTSGFGHNEQFF. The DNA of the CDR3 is TGCGCCAGCAGCCAAGATGTCAGGACTAGCGGGTTCGGCCACAATGAGCAGTTCTTC.

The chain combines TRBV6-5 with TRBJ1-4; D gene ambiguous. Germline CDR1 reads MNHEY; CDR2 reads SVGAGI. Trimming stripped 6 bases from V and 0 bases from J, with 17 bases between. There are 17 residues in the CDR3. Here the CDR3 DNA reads TGTGCCAGCAGATCGAGCCCCCCCTCGACAACTAATGAAAAACTGTTTTTT. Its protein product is CASRSSPPSTTNEKLFF.

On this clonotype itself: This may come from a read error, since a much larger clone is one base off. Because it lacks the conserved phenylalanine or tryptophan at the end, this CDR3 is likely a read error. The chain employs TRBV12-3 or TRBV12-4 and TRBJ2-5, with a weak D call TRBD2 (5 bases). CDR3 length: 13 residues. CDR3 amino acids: CASRTGSRGTQYS. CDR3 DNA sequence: TGCGCCAGCAGGACGGGGTCTAGAGGGACCCAGTACTCC.

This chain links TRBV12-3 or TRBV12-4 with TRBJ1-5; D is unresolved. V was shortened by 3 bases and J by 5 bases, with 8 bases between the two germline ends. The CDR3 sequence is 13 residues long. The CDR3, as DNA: TGTGCCAGCAGTTTTAGCCCATATCAGCCCCAGCATTTT. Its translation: CASSFSPYQPQHF.

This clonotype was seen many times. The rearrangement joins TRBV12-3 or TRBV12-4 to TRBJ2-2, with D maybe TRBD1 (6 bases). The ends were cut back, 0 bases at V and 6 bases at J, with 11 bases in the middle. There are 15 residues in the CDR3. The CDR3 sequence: CASSLAGAGAGELFF. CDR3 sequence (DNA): TGTGCCAGCAGTTTAGCGGGGGCCGGGGCCGGGGAGCTGTTTTTT.

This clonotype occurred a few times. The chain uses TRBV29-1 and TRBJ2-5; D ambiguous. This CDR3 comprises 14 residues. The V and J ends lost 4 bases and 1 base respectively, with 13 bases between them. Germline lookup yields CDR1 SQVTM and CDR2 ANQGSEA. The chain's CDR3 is CSVAAQLAQETQYF. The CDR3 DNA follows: TGCAGCGTTGCCGCCCAGCTTGCCCAAGAGACCCAGTACTTC.

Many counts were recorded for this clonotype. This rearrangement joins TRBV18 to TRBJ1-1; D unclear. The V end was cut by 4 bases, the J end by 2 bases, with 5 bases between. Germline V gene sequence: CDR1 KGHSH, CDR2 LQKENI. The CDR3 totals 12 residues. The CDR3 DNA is TGTGCCAGCTCACAGGGAAACACTGAAGCTTTCTTT. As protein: CASSQGNTEAFF.

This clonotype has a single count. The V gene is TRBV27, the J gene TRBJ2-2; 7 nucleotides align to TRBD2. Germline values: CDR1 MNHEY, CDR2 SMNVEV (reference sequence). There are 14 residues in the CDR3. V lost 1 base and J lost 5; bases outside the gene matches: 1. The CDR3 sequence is CASSLWGGTGELFF. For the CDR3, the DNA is TGTGCCAGCAGTTTATGGGGGGGGACCGGGGAGCTGTTTTTT.

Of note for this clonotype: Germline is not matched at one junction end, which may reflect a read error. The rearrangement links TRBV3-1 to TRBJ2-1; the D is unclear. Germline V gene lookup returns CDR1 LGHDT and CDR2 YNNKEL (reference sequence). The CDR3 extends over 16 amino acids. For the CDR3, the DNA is TGTGCCGGCAGCCCCTTCCCACTGTGCTCCTACAATGAGCAGTTCTTC. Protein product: CAGSPFPLCSYNEQFF.

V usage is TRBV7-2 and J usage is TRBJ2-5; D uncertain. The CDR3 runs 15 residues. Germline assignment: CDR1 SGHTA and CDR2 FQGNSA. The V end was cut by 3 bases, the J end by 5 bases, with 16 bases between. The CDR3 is CASSLNRAGRETQYF. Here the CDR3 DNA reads TGTGCCAGCAGCTTGAACAGAGCCGGCCGGGAGACCCAGTACTTC.

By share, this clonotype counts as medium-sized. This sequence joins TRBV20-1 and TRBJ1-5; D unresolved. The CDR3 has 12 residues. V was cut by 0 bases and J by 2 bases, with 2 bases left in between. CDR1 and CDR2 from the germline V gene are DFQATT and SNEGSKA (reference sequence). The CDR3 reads CSARDGNQPQHF. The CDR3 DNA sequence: TGCAGTGCTAGAGATGGCAATCAGCCCCAGCATTTT.

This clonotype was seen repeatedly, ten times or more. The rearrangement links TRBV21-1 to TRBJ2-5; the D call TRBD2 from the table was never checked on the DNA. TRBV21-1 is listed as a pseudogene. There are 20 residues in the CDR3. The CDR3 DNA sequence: TGTGCCAGCAGCAACGTAGACGGACTAGCGGGAGAACCTAGGCGGGAGACCCAGTACTTC. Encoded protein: CASSNVDGLAGEPRRETQYF.

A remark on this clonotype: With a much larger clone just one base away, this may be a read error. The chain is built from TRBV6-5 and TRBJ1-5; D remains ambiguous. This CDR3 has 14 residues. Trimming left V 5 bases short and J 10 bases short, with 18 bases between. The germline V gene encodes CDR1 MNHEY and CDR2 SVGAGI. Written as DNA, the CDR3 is TGTGCCAGCAGTCCGGGCCCACCTAGTCACCCCCAGCATTTT. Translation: CASSPGPPSHPQHF.

CDR3 nucleotide sequence: TGCGCCAGCAGCCCAACCAACGGACAGGGCAATGAGCAGTTCTTC. This codes for CASSPTNGQGNEQFF. The chain carries TRBV5-1 and TRBJ2-1; 8 nucleotides line up with TRBD1. Germline V gene sequence: CDR1 SGHRS, CDR2 YFSETQ. The CDR3 runs 15 residues. V gave up 4 bases and J gave up 6 bases; unmatched junction bases: 9.

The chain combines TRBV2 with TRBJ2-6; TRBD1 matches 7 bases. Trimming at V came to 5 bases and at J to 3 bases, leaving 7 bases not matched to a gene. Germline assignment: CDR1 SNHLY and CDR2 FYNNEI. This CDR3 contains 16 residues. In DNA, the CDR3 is TGTGCCAGCAGTCCCACGACAGGGCGTGGGGCCAACGTCCTGACTTTC. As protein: CASSPTTGRGANVLTF.

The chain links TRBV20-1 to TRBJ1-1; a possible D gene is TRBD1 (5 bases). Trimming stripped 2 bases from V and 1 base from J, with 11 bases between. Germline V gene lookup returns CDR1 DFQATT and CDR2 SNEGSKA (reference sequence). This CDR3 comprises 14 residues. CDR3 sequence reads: CSARSSDRNTEAFF. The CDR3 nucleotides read TGCAGTGCTAGATCTTCCGACAGGAACACTGAAGCTTTCTTT.

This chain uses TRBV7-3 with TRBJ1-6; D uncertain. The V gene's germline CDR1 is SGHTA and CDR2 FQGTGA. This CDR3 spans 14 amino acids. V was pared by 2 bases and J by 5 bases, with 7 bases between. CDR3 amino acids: CASSLGQDNSPLHF. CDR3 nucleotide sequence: TGTGCCAGCAGCTTAGGGCAAGATAATTCACCCCTCCACTTT.

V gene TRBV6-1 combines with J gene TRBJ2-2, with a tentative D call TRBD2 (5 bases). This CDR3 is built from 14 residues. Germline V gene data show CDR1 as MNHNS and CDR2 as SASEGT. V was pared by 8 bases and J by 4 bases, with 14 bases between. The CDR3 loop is CASSALGITGELFF. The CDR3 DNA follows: TGTGCCAGCTCTGCACTAGGGATCACCGGGGAGCTGTTTTTT.

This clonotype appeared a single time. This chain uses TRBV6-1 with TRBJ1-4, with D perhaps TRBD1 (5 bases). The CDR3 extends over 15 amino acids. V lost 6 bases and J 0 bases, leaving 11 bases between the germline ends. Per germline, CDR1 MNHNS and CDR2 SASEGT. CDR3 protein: CASRTSTATNEKLFF. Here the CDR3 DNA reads TGTGCCAGCAGAACTTCGACAGCAACTAATGAAAAACTGTTTTTT.

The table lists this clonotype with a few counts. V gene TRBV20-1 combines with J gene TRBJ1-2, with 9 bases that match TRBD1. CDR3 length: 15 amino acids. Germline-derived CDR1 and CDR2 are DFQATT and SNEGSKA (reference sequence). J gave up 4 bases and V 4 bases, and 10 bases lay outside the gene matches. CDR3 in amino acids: CSAMRTGENFYGYTF. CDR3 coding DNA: TGCAGTGCTATGAGGACAGGGGAGAACTTCTATGGCTACACCTTC.